The subject of this entry is one T cell receptor (beta chain). The sample originates from a study of blood T cell repertoires in COVID-19. About the study: Acute and convalescent COVID-19 specimens originated in the United States, Italy and Spain.

The CDR3 has 16 residues. Trimming took 4 bases from V and 0 from J, leaving 13 bases between them. Per the germline V gene, CDR1 is SNHLY and CDR2 is FYNNEI. Source study methods: Researchers report that nucleated cell counts were estimated from reference gene primer amplification. Using immunoSEQ multiplex PCR, the repertoire was profiled, and TCRdb retains in-frame clones only, with some absent. Clone size and the V and J calls come from that table; the DNA yielded D and trimming. The table includes 200,000 to 300,000 clones, 86% detected once. What was sequenced was PBMCs or T cells enriched from blood (not recorded which). The TCR comes from a man aged 35 to 55 who had recovered from COVID-19. The rearrangement links TRBV2 to TRBJ1-5; D perhaps matches TRBD1 (5 bases). CDR3 coding DNA: TGTGCCAGCAGTGGGGTCCTCAGGGTTAGCAATCAGCCCCAGCATTTT. Amino acids: CASSGVLRVSNQPQHF. Combining the CDR3 with reference TRBV2 and TRBJ1-5 gives the whole variable domain EPEVTQTPSHQVTQMGQEVILRCVPISNHLYFYWYRQILGQKVEFLVSFYNNEISEKSEIFDDQFSVERPDGSNFTLKIRSTKLEDSAMYFCASSGVLRVSNQPQHFGDGTRLSIL.